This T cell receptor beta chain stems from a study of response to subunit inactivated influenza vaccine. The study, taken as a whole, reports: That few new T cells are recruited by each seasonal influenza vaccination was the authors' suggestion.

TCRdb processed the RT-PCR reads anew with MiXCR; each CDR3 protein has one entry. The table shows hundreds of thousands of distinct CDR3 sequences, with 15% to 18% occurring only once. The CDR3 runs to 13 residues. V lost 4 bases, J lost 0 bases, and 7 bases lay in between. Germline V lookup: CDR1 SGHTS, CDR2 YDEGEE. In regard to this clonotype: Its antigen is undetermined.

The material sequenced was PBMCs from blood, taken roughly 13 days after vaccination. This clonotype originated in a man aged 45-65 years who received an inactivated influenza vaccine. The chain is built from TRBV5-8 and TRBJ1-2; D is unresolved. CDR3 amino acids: CASSLVPNYGYTF. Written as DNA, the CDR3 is TGTGCCAGCAGCCTAGTTCCTAACTATGGCTACACCTTC.